The 24 T cell receptor beta chains in this list originate from one sample, sequenced in a study of T cells in Graves' hyperthyroidism and ophthalmopathy (dated by TCRdb to between 2018 and 2021). Libraries were prepared through multiplex PCR. The data were produced on an Illumina HiSeq 2000. The TCR beta CDR3 regions were amplified from RNA transcripts. The first round of RT-PCR for the TCR CDR3 was performed with the HTBI primer set and the Qiagen OneStep RT-PCR kit. TCRdb took the public reads, trimmed them with fastp at Q25, ran MiXCR for clone calling and kept in-frame beta chains. Identical CDR3 protein sequences are pooled into one entry, listed with their most common genes and DNA. The table for this sample lists around 340,000 distinct CDR3 sequences; roughly 17% of them were counted only once. Around a third of the sample belongs to the ten largest clones. Sequencing used blood. These receptors were obtained from a man between 25 and 39 years old with Graves' hyperthyroidism.

The CDR3 sequence: CATSDLEGAYNEQFF. The CDR3 DNA follows: TGTGCCACCAGTGATTTGGAGGGAGCCTACAATGAGCAGTTCTTC. The chain joins TRBV24-1 to TRBJ2-1; possible D gene TRBD2, 5 bases. Germline assignment: CDR1 KGHDR and CDR2 SFDVKD. The germline V and J ends were trimmed by 0 bases and 2 bases, with 7 bases remaining between them. CDR3 size: 15 residues.

This clonotype has ten or more counts. The CDR3 sequence is CSANRVGLAWEQFF. As DNA, the CDR3 is TGCAGTGCTAATAGAGTCGGACTAGCATGGGAGCAGTTCTTC. V and J are TRBV20-1 and TRBJ2-1; 8 bases are shared with TRBD2. This CDR3 contains 14 residues. Germline values: CDR1 DFQATT, CDR2 SNEGSKA (reference sequence). V lost 4 bases to trimming and J lost 10 bases; unmatched junction nucleotides: 12.

This clonotype appeared many times. The rearrangement links TRBV18 to TRBJ1-5; the match to TRBD1 covers 7 bases. The CDR3 has 13 amino acids. The germline CDR1 and CDR2 sequences are KGHSH and LQKENI. V dropped 4 bases and J dropped 9; count of bases not matched to a gene: 6. CDR3 DNA sequence: TGTGCCAGCTCACGGGACAGCCATAGGCCCCAGCATTTT. Translation: CASSRDSHRPQHF. Full variable domain (outside the CDR3, taken from reference TRBV18 and TRBJ1-5): NAGVMQNPRHLVRRRGQEARLRCSPMKGHSHVYWYRQLPEEGLKFMVYLQKENIIDESGMPKERFSAEFPKEGPSILRIQQVVRGDSAAYFCASSRDSHRPQHFGDGTRLSIL.

This clonotype turned up a few times. The gene calls are TRBV3-1 and TRBJ2-6; no reliable D call. Germline loops: CDR1 LGHDT, CDR2 YNNKEL (reference sequence). V shed 4 bases and J shed 1 base, with 8 bases lying between them. This CDR3 spans 15 amino acids. The CDR3, as DNA: TGTGCCAGCAGCCTAACCCATTCTGGGGCCAACGTCCTGACTTTC. Residues: CASSLTHSGANVLTF. Full variable domain (missing parts from reference TRBV3-1 and TRBJ2-6): DTAVSQTPKYLVTQMGNDKSIKCEQNLGHDTMYWYKQDSKKFLKIMFSYNNKELIINETVPNRFSPKSPDKAHLNLHINSLELGDSAVYFCASSLTHSGANVLTFGAGSRLTVL.

There are a few counts of this clonotype. The gene calls are TRBV6-5 and TRBJ2-7; 7 nucleotides match TRBD1. CDR1 and CDR2 (germline): MNHEY, SVGAGI. This CDR3 region has 13 residues. Trimming took 2 bases from V and 2 from J; bases not matched to a gene: 0. The CDR3 DNA reads TGTGCCAGCAGTTACCAGGGGGCCTACGAGCAGTACTTC. Amino acid sequence: CASSYQGAYEQYF.

This clonotype was recorded at least ten times. The V call is TRBV27, the J call TRBJ1-6; perhaps TRBD1 as D (6 bases). Germline V gives CDR1 MNHEY, CDR2 SMNVEV (reference sequence). With 5 bases removed from V and 13 bases from J, the gap between germline ends came to 24 bases. The CDR3 is made up of 16 amino acids. The chain's CDR3 is CASSASRGQGGGPLHF. CDR3 sequence (DNA): TGTGCCAGCAGTGCCAGCCGGGGGCAGGGAGGTGGGCCCCTCCACTTT.

The chain joins TRBV5-1 to TRBJ2-7; D is possibly TRBD1 (6 bases). This CDR3 contains 16 residues. Germline lookup yields CDR1 SGHRS and CDR2 YFSETQ. Trimming removed 0 bases from V and 5 bases from J, with 18 bases in between. CDR3 loop: CASSLEGDTGLNEQYF. As DNA, the CDR3 is TGCGCCAGCAGCTTGGAGGGGGACACGGGGTTAAACGAGCAGTACTTC.

V and J are TRBV7-3 and TRBJ2-1, with 10 positions matching TRBD2. Unmatched junction bases numbered 3, after V lost 0 bases and J lost 4 bases. This CDR3 comprises 16 residues. Germline V gives CDR1 SGHTA, CDR2 FQGTGA. In DNA, the CDR3 is TGTGCCAGCAGCTTAACCGGGACTAGCGCTTACAATGAGCAGTTCTTC. Its translation is CASSLTGTSAYNEQFF.

There are many counts of this clonotype. This rearrangement joins TRBV20-1 to TRBJ2-1; TRBD1 matches at 8 bases. Per the germline V gene, CDR1 is DFQATT and CDR2 is SNEGSKA (reference sequence). The CDR3 extends over 15 amino acids. V lost 6 bases to trimming and J lost 1 base; unmatched junction nucleotides: 8. As DNA, the CDR3 is TGCAGTGCCCCCAGGGGGCTTCGGTCCTACAATGAGCAGTTCTTC. It is translated as CSAPRGLRSYNEQFF.

Turning to this clonotype: One junction end does not reproduce the germline sequence, and a read error may be involved. The chain uses TRBV3-1 and TRBJ2-1; tentatively, D is TRBD2 (5 bases). The germline V gene has CDR1 LGHDT and CDR2 YNNKEL (reference sequence). The CDR3 consists of 15 residues. This CDR3 is CASSLLRASYNERFF. The CDR3 DNA sequence: TGTGCCAGCAGCCTCTTGAGGGCCTCCTACAATGAGCGGTTCTTC.

Ten or more counts support this clonotype. The chain employs TRBV20-1 and TRBJ2-3, with D maybe TRBD2 (5 bases). The CDR3 runs 12 residues. Germline values: CDR1 DFQATT, CDR2 SNEGSKA (reference sequence). V was trimmed by 3 bases and J by 4 bases, leaving 8 bases between them. CDR3 DNA: TGCAGTGCTAGCTCGAGGGCAGATACGCAGTATTTT. Protein product: CSASSRADTQYF.

This clonotype came up many times. This sequence joins TRBV18 and TRBJ1-5, with D possibly TRBD1 on 6 matching bases. The CDR3 is 14 residues long. V lost 3 bases, J lost 7 bases, and 13 bases lay in between. Germline CDR1 reads KGHSH; CDR2 reads LQKENI. The CDR3 loop is CASSPEGGPQPQHF. The CDR3 DNA is TGTGCCAGCTCACCGGAGGGGGGCCCGCAGCCCCAGCATTTT.

This clonotype was observed many times. The V call is TRBV20-1, the J call TRBJ2-5; TRBD1 might be the D (7 bases). V was trimmed by 7 bases and J by 5 bases, leaving 11 bases between them. The CDR3 extends over 11 amino acids. Germline-derived CDR1 and CDR2 are DFQATT and SNEGSKA (reference sequence). The CDR3 reads CSVSGGETQYF. For the CDR3, the DNA is TGCAGTGTTTCAGGGGGGGAGACCCAGTACTTC.

The genes are TRBV5-1 and TRBJ2-1; D is unresolved. Trimming left V 2 bases short and J 6 bases short, with 15 bases between. Germline CDR1 reads SGHRS; CDR2 reads YFSETQ. The CDR3 contains 15 residues. CDR3 sequence reads: CASSFRQVPRNEQFF. CDR3 DNA sequence: TGCGCCAGCAGCTTCCGACAAGTGCCCCGCAATGAGCAGTTCTTC. The full variable domain, completed using reference TRBV5-1 and TRBJ2-1, is KAGVTQTPRYLIKTRGQQVTLSCSPISGHRSVSWYQQTPGQGLQFLFEYFSETQRNKGNFPGRFSGRQFSNSRSEMNVSTLELGDSALYLCASSFRQVPRNEQFFGPGTRLTVL.

The rearrangement joins TRBV10-3 to TRBJ2-7; 7 bases align to TRBD2. Per the germline V gene, CDR1 is ENHRY and CDR2 is SYGVKD. The CDR3 spans 14 residues. The V segment lost 4 bases and the J segment 3 bases; nucleotides outside the gene matches: 6. The CDR3 here is CAISAAGDVYEQYF. The CDR3 bases are TGTGCCATCAGTGCGGCGGGAGATGTCTACGAGCAGTACTTC.

This clonotype was detected only a few times. V and J are TRBV11-2 and TRBJ2-4; 9 positions match TRBD1. CDR1 SGHAT and CDR2 FQNNGV come from the germline V gene. The CDR3 extends over 16 amino acids. The V gene end was trimmed by 3 bases and the J gene end by 9 bases; junction bases not matched to a gene: 12. In DNA form, the CDR3 reads TGTGCCAGCAGCTTCACAGGGGGCCATAAAGGTGGCATTCAGTACTTC. As protein: CASSFTGGHKGGIQYF.

This clonotype was found many times. This chain uses TRBV30 with TRBJ1-4; a possible D gene is TRBD1 (5 bases). The CDR3 runs to 14 residues. Germline values: CDR1 GTSNPN, CDR2 SVGIG (reference sequence). V gave up 0 bases and J gave up 4 bases, with 9 bases separating them. The DNA for the CDR3 is TGTGCCTGGAGTGTAGGGGACTTTAATGAAAAACTGTTTTTT. Amino acids: CAWSVGDFNEKLFF.

This chain connects TRBV6-5 to TRBJ2-7, with a weak D call TRBD2 (6 bases). V was shortened by 2 bases and J by 2 bases, with 25 bases between the two germline ends. Germline V CDR1 and CDR2: MNHEY, SVGAGI. The CDR3 covers 19 residues. CDR3 DNA: TGTGCCAGCAGTTACGTGACGATTATTCGTCGGAGGGAAGCCTACGAGCAGTACTTC. Encoded protein: CASSYVTIIRRREAYEQYF.

This clonotype was recorded many times. The V and J genes are TRBV11-2 and TRBJ2-5; 8 nucleotides match TRBD1. Germline V gene sequence: CDR1 SGHAT, CDR2 FQNNGV. The CDR3 sequence is 16 residues long. Losses at the gene ends were 5 bases for V and 1 base for J; bases not matched to a gene: 9. The CDR3 DNA sequence: TGTGCCAGCAGCCCCCGCGGGACAGGCGCCCAAGAGACCCAGTACTTC. It specifies CASSPRGTGAQETQYF.

The chain has TRBV30 and TRBJ2-1; possibly TRBD1 for D (6 bases). With 4 bases removed from V and 4 bases from J, the gap between germline ends came to 17 bases. CDR1 is GTSNPN, CDR2 SVGIG, per germline (reference sequence). The CDR3 has 15 amino acids. In DNA form, the CDR3 reads TGTGCCTGGACCGACAGAGGGACAAATTACAATGAGCAGTTCTTC. It is translated as CAWTDRGTNYNEQFF.

This sequence joins TRBV6-1 and TRBJ2-2; D unclear. Trimming took 6 bases from V and 4 from J, leaving 12 bases between them. The CDR3 has 14 residues. Germline loops: CDR1 MNHNS, CDR2 SASEGT. The CDR3 nucleotides read TGTGCCAGCAGGGTCGACTGGGGCACCGGGGAGCTGTTTTTT. Its protein product is CASRVDWGTGELFF.

There are many counts of this clonotype. This chain links TRBV3-1 with TRBJ2-2; D gene uncertain. V was shortened by 0 bases and J by 1 base, with 9 bases between the two germline ends. The CDR3 is made up of 16 amino acids. Germline CDR1 LGHDT, CDR2 YNNKEL (reference sequence). DNA of the CDR3: TGTGCCAGCAGCCAAGATACCCGACAGAACACCGGGGAGCTGTTTTTT. As protein: CASSQDTRQNTGELFF.

This clonotype has ten or more counts. The chain joins TRBV11-1 to TRBJ2-3; tentative D call: TRBD2 (6 bases). Trimming removed 5 bases at V and 2 bases at J, with 11 bases between. CDR3 length: 14 residues. Germline assignment: CDR1 SGHAT and CDR2 FQDESV (reference sequence). This chain's CDR3 is CASSQEGLTDTQYF. In DNA, the CDR3 is TGTGCCAGCAGCCAAGAGGGACTCACAGATACGCAGTATTTT.

V usage is TRBV19 and J usage is TRBJ1-5; 9 nucleotides align to TRBD1. The V and J ends lost 5 bases and 0 bases, in that order; junction bases with no gene match: 14. The CDR3 extends over 19 amino acids. Germline V CDR1 and CDR2: LNHDA, SQIVND (reference sequence). In DNA form, the CDR3 reads TGTGCCAGTAGTTCCTGGGACAGGGCGACGGTGTATAGCAATCAGCCCCAGCATTTT. As protein: CASSSWDRATVYSNQPQHF.